This T cell receptor (beta chain) came from a study of patients and donors after allogeneic stem cell transplantation. In TCRdb, the RT-PCR reads were re-called with MiXCR into one record per CDR3 protein. This table holds 15,000 to 20,000 distinct CDR3 sequences, roughly a quarter found once. J was trimmed by 4 bases and V by 6 bases; bases with no gene match: 10. Germline lookup yields CDR1 MNHNY and CDR2 SVGAGI (reference sequence). The CDR3 loop spans 17 amino acids. The J gene is TRBJ2-6, the V gene TRBV6-6; 9 nucleotides align to TRBD1. The specimen was blood, either unsorted or a sorted T cell fraction (not recorded which). This sequence was found in a human donor who was either an allogeneic HSCT recipient or a stem cell or donor lymphocyte infusion donor (not recorded which). It is not recorded whose cells these are; they may come from a transplant donor. CDR3 in DNA: TGTGCCAGCAGCCCGGGACAGGGATTGGAGGGGGCCAACGTCCTGACTTTC. Encoded protein: CASSPGQGLEGANVLTF.